This T cell receptor (beta chain) is from a study of neurological immune-mediated disorders. The CDR3 totals 16 residues. CDR1 and CDR2 (germline): MRHNA, SNTAGT. Trimming removed 5 bases from V and 3 bases from J; junction bases left unmatched: 6. The time point is: longitudinal time-point 1 (baseline). This clonotype was picked up many times. Template-switch 5'RACE cDNA synthesis added a 10-nucleotide unique molecular identifier. TCRdb reprocessed the 5' RACE reads with MiXCR, giving one entry per CDR3 protein. The sample has tens of thousands of distinct CDR3 sequences; roughly a tenth are singletons.

Sequenced sample: PBMCs. This chain uses TRBV6-4 with TRBJ2-1, with TRBD2 identical over 11 bases. This clonotype originated in a male donor with HTLV-1-associated myelopathy (HAM/TSP). This CDR3 is CASSILAGGLYNEQFF. CDR3 bases: TGTGCCAGCAGTATTCTAGCGGGGGGACTCTACAATGAGCAGTTCTTC.